The 7 T cell receptor beta chains given below trace back to one sample, sequenced in a study of T-cell reconstitution after alpha-beta-depleted transplantation in children. The library targeted TCRbeta and was prepared with unique molecular identifiers. TCRdb re-called the PCR reads through MiXCR, storing one row per CDR3 protein. Here the sample spans several thousand distinct CDR3 sequences, roughly 16% being singletons. The sequencing here drew on PBMCs, taken before TCRalphabeta/CD19-depleted stem cell transplant. The receptors stem from a boy aged 2 to 10 with acute lymphoblastic leukemia, due to receive a stem cell transplant.

Relative to its sample, this clonotype is medium-sized. The chain links TRBV7-2 to TRBJ1-1, with D maybe TRBD1 (5 bases). Germline loops: CDR1 SGHTA, CDR2 FQGNSA. CDR3 length: 15 residues. V lost 4 bases and J 5 bases, leaving 17 bases between the germline ends. The CDR3 reads CASSSRFPRETEAFF. The CDR3 DNA is TGTGCCAGCAGCTCCCGCTTCCCCAGGGAAACTGAAGCTTTCTTT.

This clonotype was counted between two and nine times. This chain connects TRBV15 to TRBJ1-4, with D uncertain. CDR3 length: 14 residues. Trimming took off 1 base at V and 10 bases at J, with 13 bases between the two ends. The germline gives CDR1 LNHNV, CDR2 YYDKDF (reference sequence). The CDR3 loop is CATSRVLEGGKLFF. DNA for the CDR3: TGTGCCACCAGCAGAGTCTTGGAGGGCGGAAAACTGTTTTTT. The variable domain in full, completed from reference TRBV15 and TRBJ1-4, reads DAMVIQNPRYQVTQFGKPVTLSCSQTLNHNVMYWYQQKSSQAPKLLFHYYDKDFNNEADTPDNFQSRRPNTSFCFLDIRSPGLGDTAMYLCATSRVLEGGKLFFGSGTQLSVL.

In this sample, this clonotype turned up many times. The chain combines TRBV3-1 with TRBJ2-5; 8 nucleotides agree with TRBD1. The CDR3 loop spans 12 amino acids. Germline V gene sequence: CDR1 LGHDT, CDR2 YNNKEL (reference sequence). V shed 4 bases, J shed 10 bases, and the junction held 5 bases outside the gene matches. The CDR3 DNA reads TGTGCCAGCAGCCTAGGACAGGGCAACCAGTACTTC. This encodes CASSLGQGNQYF.

The table lists this clonotype with a few counts. V is TRBV5-1 and J is TRBJ1-2, with D uncertain. CDR1 and CDR2 from the germline V gene are SGHRS and YFSETQ. V was clipped by 4 bases and J by 8 bases, with 21 bases between them. The CDR3 sequence is 15 residues long. CDR3: CASSAHPEVAEGYTF. In DNA, the CDR3 is TGCGCCAGCAGCGCGCACCCGGAGGTGGCTGAGGGCTACACCTTC.

The J gene is TRBJ2-3, the V gene TRBV12-3 or TRBV12-4; tentative D call: TRBD2 (7 bases). The CDR3 covers 18 residues. V lost 5 bases and J lost 7, with 28 bases in between. The CDR3 is CASSPPFGGGPRTNTQYF. The CDR3 region has the DNA TGTGCCAGCAGTCCGCCCTTTGGGGGGGGCCCCCGAACGAATACGCAGTATTTT.

This clonotype qualifies as medium-sized. The chain has TRBV24-1 and TRBJ1-2; D ambiguous. Trimming pared 2 bases from V and 3 bases from J, leaving 6 bases between. The CDR3 spans 13 residues. Per the germline V gene, CDR1 is KGHDR and CDR2 is SFDVKD. CDR3 nucleotides: TGTGCCACCAGTGATTCGATAGACTATGGCTACACCTTC. Protein sequence: CATSDSIDYGYTF.

By proportion, this clonotype is medium-sized. CDR3: CASSEALLAGVGYEQYF. CDR3 nucleotides: TGTGCCAGCAGTGAAGCGCTTCTAGCGGGGGTTGGCTACGAGCAGTACTTC. The chain carries TRBV2 and TRBJ2-7; the match to TRBD2 covers 10 bases. The CDR3 has 17 residues. The V segment lost 0 bases and the J segment 3 bases; nucleotides outside the gene matches: 8. Germline-derived CDR1 and CDR2 are SNHLY and FYNNEI.